These 27 T cell receptor beta chains were sequenced from one sample in a study of blood T cell repertoires in COVID-19. The data were produced by immunoSEQ multiplex PCR, yet TCRdb's version contains in-frame clones alone and is incomplete. The sample shows about 180,000 clones, around 86% of them seen only once. The sample comprised peripheral blood. The receptors were gathered from a man between 50 and 59 years old with active or convalescent COVID-19.

V gene TRBV11-2 combines with J gene TRBJ1-5; 7 nucleotides align to TRBD1. Germline lookup yields CDR1 SGHAT and CDR2 FQNNGV. V lost 0 bases and J lost 6; bases outside the gene matches: 5. The CDR3 sequence is 15 residues long. CDR3 amino acids: CASSLDPGGSQPQHF. The CDR3 DNA follows: TGTGCCAGCAGCTTAGACCCAGGGGGAAGTCAGCCCCAGCATTTT.

This chain uses TRBV4-3 with TRBJ1-4; D possibly corresponds to TRBD1 (5 bases). Trimming removed 0 bases at V and 1 base at J, with 9 bases between. CDR3 length: 16 residues. CDR1 and CDR2 (germline): LGHNA, YSLEER. CDR3: CASSQEPGLTNEKLFF. In nucleotides, the CDR3 is TGCGCCAGCAGCCAAGAGCCAGGGTTAACTAATGAAAAACTGTTTTTT.

The CDR3 here is CASRDRPNGDTEAFF. The CDR3 nucleotides read TGCGCCAGCAGAGACAGGCCCAACGGGGACACTGAAGCTTTCTTT. This sequence joins TRBV5-1 and TRBJ1-1; D is possibly TRBD1 (6 bases). Germline assignment: CDR1 SGHRS and CDR2 YFSETQ. Trimming shortened V by 5 bases and J by 3 bases, and 17 bases separated the two germline ends. The length of the CDR3 is 15 residues.

This clone was seen just once. The chain joins TRBV24-1 to TRBJ2-5, with 7 bases that match TRBD1. Trimming at V came to 11 bases and at J to 1 base, leaving 12 bases not matched to a gene. The CDR3 spans 15 residues. Germline-derived CDR1 and CDR2 are KGHDR and SFDVKD. CDR3 in amino acids: CAIQGSQGPQETQYF. In DNA form, the CDR3 reads TGTGCCATTCAGGGCTCACAGGGGCCCCAAGAGACCCAGTACTTC.

The chain recombines TRBV28 with TRBJ1-5; D may be TRBD1 (5 bases). V was pared by 1 base and J by 2 bases, with 12 bases between. This CDR3 region has 16 residues. Germline V gives CDR1 MDHEN, CDR2 SYDVKM. CDR3 sequence (DNA): TGTGCCAGCAGTTTATCTTCAGGGTATGGCAATCAGCCCCAGCATTTT. This sequence encodes CASSLSSGYGNQPQHF.

The rearrangement uses TRBV7-2 and TRBJ2-2; 7 bases agree with TRBD2. This CDR3 contains 16 residues. Trimming took 4 bases from V and 2 from J; bases not matched to a gene: 7. Germline loops: CDR1 SGHTA, CDR2 FQGNSA. CDR3 coding DNA: TGTGCCAGCAGCTCCTCGACTAGCTTTAACACCGGGGAGCTGTTTTTT. Amino acids: CASSSSTSFNTGELFF. Based on the CDR3 plus reference TRBV7-2 and TRBJ2-2, the full variable domain is GAGVSQSPSNKVTEKGKDVELRCDPISGHTALYWYRQSLGQGLEFLIYFQGNSAPDKSGLPSDRFSAERTGGSVSTLTIQRTQQEDSAVYLCASSSSTSFNTGELFFGEGSRLTVL.

The chain joins TRBV6-6 to TRBJ2-7; TRBD2 might be the D (7 bases). Trimming took off 5 bases at V and 2 bases at J, with 19 bases between the two ends. The germline V gene encodes CDR1 MNHNY and CDR2 SVGAGI (reference sequence). The CDR3 sequence is 16 residues long. CDR3 DNA sequence: TGTGCCAGCAGTACCCTTCTTGAGGGGGGGCCCTACGAGCAGTACTTC. Translation gives CASSTLLEGGPYEQYF.

The V gene is TRBV10-3, the J gene TRBJ2-3, with TRBD2 matching over 8 bases. In germline, CDR1 is ENHRY, CDR2 SYGVKD. The CDR3 sequence is 14 residues long. Trimming at V came to 6 bases and at J to 3 bases, leaving 5 bases not matched to a gene. CDR3 sequence: CAISSAGVTDTQYF. DNA of the CDR3: TGTGCCATCAGCTCAGCGGGGGTGACAGATACGCAGTATTTT.

In this sample, this clone turned up once. The chain is built from TRBV24-1 and TRBJ2-1; 16 positions agree with TRBD2. The germline gives CDR1 KGHDR, CDR2 SFDVKD. Losses at the gene ends were 7 bases for V and 0 bases for J; bases not matched to a gene: 17. This CDR3 has 22 amino acids. As DNA, the CDR3 is TGTGCCACCAGCCCACGACCGGGACTAGCGGGAGGGCCACCGAGCTCCTACAATGAGCAGTTCTTC. It yields the protein CATSPRPGLAGGPPSSYNEQFF.

The V call is TRBV7-6, the J call TRBJ2-3, with 14 bases fitting TRBD2. V was clipped by 5 bases and J by 3 bases; unmatched bases: 10. CDR1 is SGHVS and CDR2 is FNYEAQ in the germline V gene. CDR3 length: 18 amino acids. The CDR3 region is CASSHETGLAGVTDTQYF. CDR3 sequence (DNA): TGTGCCAGCAGCCACGAAACGGGACTAGCGGGAGTGACAGATACGCAGTATTTT.

The chain carries TRBV14 and TRBJ2-3, with 8 bases identical to TRBD1. CDR3 length equals 14 residues. Trimming took 1 base from V and 3 from J; bases not matched to a gene: 0. In germline, CDR1 is SGHDN, CDR2 FVKESK. Written as DNA, the CDR3 is TGTGCCAGCAGCCAAGGGGACAGGACAGATACGCAGTATTTT. Amino acid sequence: CASSQGDRTDTQYF.

The chain recombines TRBV11-1 with TRBJ1-1; 7 bases map to TRBD1. CDR1 and CDR2 (germline): SGHAT, FQDESV (reference sequence). CDR3 size: 14 residues. The trim removed 1 base at V and 5 bases at J, leaving 4 bases unmatched. The CDR3 nucleotides are TGTGCCAGCAGCTTAGATACCAGGGGGACTGAAGCTTTCTTT. It yields the protein CASSLDTRGTEAFF.

This chain connects TRBV18 to TRBJ2-6, with 11 nucleotides matching TRBD1. The ends lost 1 base at V and 2 bases at J; junction bases unmatched: 4. Germline V gene lookup returns CDR1 KGHSH and CDR2 LQKENI. The CDR3 runs to 18 residues. CDR3 sequence (DNA): TGTGCCAGCTCACCACGTAGGACAGGGGGCCCTGGGGCCAACGTCCTGACTTTC. Protein product: CASSPRRTGGPGANVLTF.

The CDR3 DNA follows: TGTGCCAGCAGCTTGGCAGGAGGTTCATACCAAGAGACCCAGTACTTC. The encoded protein is CASSLAGGSYQETQYF. The chain combines TRBV5-4 with TRBJ2-5, with D perhaps TRBD2 (5 bases). V was trimmed by 0 bases and J by 0 bases, leaving 12 bases between them. CDR1 SGHNT and CDR2 YYREEE come from the germline V gene (reference sequence). The CDR3 spans 16 residues.

This clone was counted once. The genes are TRBV29-1 and TRBJ2-1; TRBD2 matches at 7 bases. Germline CDR1 SQVTM, CDR2 ANQGSEA. The CDR3 is 13 amino acids. The CDR3 sequence: CSLRAGEYNEQFF. The CDR3 DNA reads as TGCAGTTTGAGGGCGGGAGAGTACAATGAGCAGTTCTTC.

J is TRBJ1-2 and V is TRBV3-1 (or the pseudogene TRBV3-2); 9 nucleotides align to TRBD1. In germline, CDR1 is LGHDT, CDR2 YNNKEL (reference sequence). V lost 3 bases to trimming and J lost 8 bases; unmatched junction nucleotides: 4. CDR3 length: 13 amino acids. The CDR3 protein is CASSHGQGYGYTF. DNA of the CDR3: TGTGCCAGCAGCCACGGACAGGGGTACGGCTACACCTTC.

The rearrangement uses TRBV6-6 and TRBJ2-3, with D unclear. This CDR3 spans 14 amino acids. Germline V gene sequence: CDR1 MNHNY, CDR2 SVGAGI (reference sequence). The V end lost 11 bases, the J end lost 2 bases, and 17 bases lay between the germline ends. The CDR3 nucleotides read TGTGCCTCCCAACGGGTACAAACCACAGATACGCAGTATTTT. Translation: CASQRVQTTDTQYF.

The chain carries TRBV28 and TRBJ2-5; D may be TRBD1 (6 bases). The CDR3 sequence is 15 residues long. The V gene lost 6 bases and the J gene lost 4 bases, with 18 bases spanning the gap. The germline gives CDR1 MDHEN, CDR2 SYDVKM. CDR3 sequence: CASSYRRGVRETQYF. DNA for the CDR3: TGTGCCAGCAGCTACCGCAGGGGTGTAAGAGAGACCCAGTACTTC.

CDR3 sequence reads: CASSLFGGLNYGYTF. CDR3 nucleotide sequence: TGTGCCAGCAGCTTATTTGGTGGGCTTAACTATGGCTACACCTTC. The rearrangement links TRBV7-3 to TRBJ1-2; D not resolved. Germline CDR1 SGHTA, CDR2 FQGTGA. The CDR3 is 15 amino acids. Trimming pared 2 bases from V and 1 base from J, leaving 11 bases between.

The chain employs TRBV5-1 and TRBJ1-4; D not certain. Trimming cost V 0 bases and J 8 bases, with 20 bases left between them. Germline V CDR1 and CDR2: SGHRS, YFSETQ. The CDR3 loop spans 17 amino acids. CDR3 loop: CASSLGSVGGPGEKLFF. The DNA for the CDR3 is TGCGCCAGCAGCTTGGGATCCGTAGGAGGGCCGGGCGAAAAACTGTTTTTT.

This clone was observed a single time. This chain links TRBV5-1 with TRBJ2-1, with TRBD1 identical over 11 bases. J lost 9 bases, V lost 4 bases, and 12 bases had no gene match. The CDR3 loop spans 16 amino acids. Germline CDR1 and CDR2: SGHRS and YFSETQ. The CDR3 sequence: CASSLWTGGAGGEQFF. CDR3 sequence (DNA): TGCGCCAGCAGCCTATGGACAGGGGGCGCCGGGGGTGAGCAGTTCTTC.

V and J are TRBV4-2 and TRBJ1-2, with a tentative D call TRBD1 (5 bases). This CDR3 comprises 15 residues. The germline V and J ends were trimmed by 1 base and 6 bases, with 15 bases remaining between them. CDR1 LGHNA and CDR2 YNFKEQ come from the germline V gene. CDR3 sequence (DNA): TGTGCCAGCAGCCAAGCAGGGCAGGGCGGGGATGGCTACACCTTC. It translates to CASSQAGQGGDGYTF.

This clone was counted a few times. V gene TRBV11-2 combines with J gene TRBJ2-1; D might be TRBD2 (6 bases). Trimming stripped 5 bases from V and 0 bases from J, with 14 bases between. Germline CDR1 and CDR2: SGHAT and FQNNGV. This CDR3 has 16 residues. Here the CDR3 reads CASSNLAFSSYNEQFF. CDR3 nucleotide sequence: TGTGCCAGCAGCAATCTAGCGTTTAGCTCCTACAATGAGCAGTTCTTC.

The chain recombines TRBV13 with TRBJ2-7; 9 bases match TRBD1. V was pared by 4 bases and J by 2 bases, with 9 bases of the junction left unmatched. The germline V gene encodes CDR1 PRHDT and CDR2 FYEKMQ (reference sequence). CDR3 size: 16 residues. In DNA, the CDR3 is TGTGCCAGCAGCTGGAAGACAGGGGGTAGGGCCTACGAGCAGTACTTC. It encodes CASSWKTGGRAYEQYF.

The sample holds one count of this clone. V gene TRBV7-3 combines with J gene TRBJ2-3; D is undetermined. The germline V gene has CDR1 SGHTA and CDR2 FQGTGA. V dropped 5 bases and J dropped 8 bases, with 11 bases sitting between them. The CDR3 contains 12 residues. CDR3 protein: CASSHTETTQYF. The CDR3 DNA is TGTGCCAGCAGCCACACGGAGACTACGCAGTATTTT.

The chain recombines TRBV6-5 with TRBJ1-3; 7 nucleotides align to TRBD1. CDR3 length: 15 residues. Germline assignment: CDR1 MNHEY and CDR2 SVGAGI. Trimming at V came to 5 bases and at J to 0 bases, leaving 4 bases not matched to a gene. Written as DNA, the CDR3 is TGTGCCAGCAGTAGGGGACAGTACTCTGGAAACACCATATATTTT. As protein: CASSRGQYSGNTIYF.

The table lists this clone with a count of one. The chain combines TRBV7-3 with TRBJ2-2; unclear D gene. V was pared by 5 bases and J by 1 base, with 14 bases between. There are 16 residues in the CDR3. Germline CDR1 SGHTA, CDR2 FQGTGA. In DNA form, the CDR3 reads TGTGCCAGCAGCCCAAACCCCAGTTTGAACACCGGGGAGCTGTTTTTT. It encodes CASSPNPSLNTGELFF.